Listed below are T cell receptor beta chains from one sample, sequenced in a study of T cells in Graves' hyperthyroidism and ophthalmopathy. Using its own MiXCR run on the multiplex PCR reads, TCRdb lists one record per CDR3 protein. This sample carries about 300,000 distinct CDR3 sequences, about 25% of them seen once, and the ten largest clones take over 25%. The specimen sequenced was blood. Source of these receptors: a man between 35 and 55 years old with Graves' hyperthyroidism that later progressed to Graves' ophthalmopathy. Both conserved end residues are part of each CDR3. The D gene is left open where the match is weak. Some rows mark clone size as missing; the rest say once, few, many or name a class of expanded clone.

TRBV6-2/TRBV6-3,NA,TRBJ1-2,NA,TGTGCCAGCAGTTACTTGACCACAGGGACTGGGCCGTCCAACTATGGCTACACCTTC,CASSYLTTGTGPSNYGYTF
TRBV29-1,NA,TRBJ1-1,NA,TGCAGCGTTCTCGGGGGGATCCCTGAAGCTTTCTTT,CSVLGGIPEAFF
TRBV2,NA,TRBJ2-5,TRBD2,TGTGCCAGCAGTGAACCGACTAGCGGACAAGAGACCCAGTACTTC,CASSEPTSGQETQYF
TRBV27,NA,TRBJ1-1,NA,TGTGCCAGCAGCTCTATCGGGAGGGGGACTGAAGCTTTCTTT,CASSSIGRGTEAFF
TRBV24-1,many,TRBJ2-2,NA,TGTGCCACCAGTGATCCTCCCCCCGGAGACAGCCTGAACACCGGGGAGCTGTTTTTT,CATSDPPPGDSLNTGELFF
TRBV2,many,TRBJ1-1,TRBD1,TGTGCCAGCAGTCAGGGGGAAGACACTGAAGCTTTCTTT,CASSQGEDTEAFF
TRBV27,many,TRBJ2-4,TRBD2,TGTGCCAGCAGTTTTCTGGCGGGAGGGCCCATTCGCATTCAGTACTTC,CASSFLAGGPIRIQYF
TRBV12-3/TRBV12-4,many,TRBJ2-2,NA,TGTGCCAGCAGTCAACAGGTGAACACCGGGGAGCTGTTTTTT,CASSQQVNTGELFF
TRBV29-1,NA,TRBJ2-5,TRBD1,TGCAGCGTTTGGACAGGGGGCGAAGAGACCCAGTACTTC,CSVWTGGEETQYF
TRBV2,NA,TRBJ1-1,NA,TGTGCCAGCAGTGAAGATCCGGGGGTGAACACTGAAGCTTTCTTT,CASSEDPGVNTEAFF
TRBV3-1,few,TRBJ1-1,NA,TGTGCCAGCAGCCGCCGGGGCGCAGCGGGCACTGAAGCTTTCTTT,CASSRRGAAGTEAFF
TRBV28,NA,TRBJ2-3,NA,TGTGCCAGCAGAATTGGGGGGATCACAGATACGCAGTATTTT,CASRIGGITDTQYF
TRBV6-5,many,TRBJ1-1,NA,TGTGCCAGCAGTTACCGCTTTTTCAGGGTATTGGGCACTGAAGCTTTCTTT,CASSYRFFRVLGTEAFF
TRBV6-2/TRBV6-3,NA,TRBJ2-7,NA,TGTGCCAGCAGTTACTCGACGGCCGTCCTGGGCTACGAGCAGTACTTC,CASSYSTAVLGYEQYF
TRBV7-9,many,TRBJ2-5,NA,TGTGCCAGCAGTCCTCTCTCAGAGACCCAGTACTTC,CASSPLSETQYF
TRBV24-1,NA,TRBJ2-7,NA,TGTGCCAGTAGTAATTCTCTTGGAGGTCGCGTAACCTACGAGCAGTACTTC,CASSNSLGGRVTYEQYF
TRBV12-3/TRBV12-4,many,TRBJ2-6,NA,TGTGCCAGCACCGATAGCGGAGCTGGGGCCAACGTCCTGACTTTC,CASTDSGAGANVLTF
TRBV6-5,many,TRBJ1-2,NA,TGTGCCAGCAGTTACTCCGGGGGTAACTATGGCTACACCTTC,CASSYSGGNYGYTF
TRBV2,many,TRBJ2-7,NA,TGTGCCAGCAGTGACGGTGGCTACGAGCAGTACTTC,CASSDGGYEQYF
TRBV25-1,NA,TRBJ2-7,TRBD2,TGTGCCAGCAGTGAAGACCATAGCGGGAGGCTATACGAGCAGTACTTC,CASSEDHSGRLYEQYF